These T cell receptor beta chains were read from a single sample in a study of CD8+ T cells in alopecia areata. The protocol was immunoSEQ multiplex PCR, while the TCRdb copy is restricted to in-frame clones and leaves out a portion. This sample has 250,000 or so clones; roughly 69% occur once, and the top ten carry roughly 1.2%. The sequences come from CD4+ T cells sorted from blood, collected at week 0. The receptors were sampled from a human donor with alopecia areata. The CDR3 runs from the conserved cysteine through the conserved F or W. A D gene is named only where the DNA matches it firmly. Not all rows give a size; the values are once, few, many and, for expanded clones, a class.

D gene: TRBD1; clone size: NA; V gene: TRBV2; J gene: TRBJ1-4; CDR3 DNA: TGTGCCAGCAGCCGGGACAGGGGCGTCGTTAATGAAAAACTGTTTTTT; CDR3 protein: CASSRDRGVVNEKLFF
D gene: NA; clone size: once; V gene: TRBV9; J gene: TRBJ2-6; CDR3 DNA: TGTGCCAGCAGTCCCCAGGATACCAACGTCCTGACTTTC; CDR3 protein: CASSPQDTNVLTF
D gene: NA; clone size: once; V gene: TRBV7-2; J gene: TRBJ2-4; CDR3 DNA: TGTGCCAGCAGCTTCGGCAGGGAAAACATTCAGTACTTC; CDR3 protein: CASSFGRENIQYF
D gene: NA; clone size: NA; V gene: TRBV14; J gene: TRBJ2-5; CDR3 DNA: TGTGCCAGCAGCAAGTTGTACACTAGCATGGAGACCCAGTACTTC; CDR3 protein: CASSKLYTSMETQYF
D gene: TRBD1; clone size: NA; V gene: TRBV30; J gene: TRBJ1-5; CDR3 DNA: TGTGCCTGGAGGCCCGGGACAGGGGGCGAGGGCAATCAGCCCCAGCATTTT; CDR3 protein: CAWRPGTGGEGNQPQHF
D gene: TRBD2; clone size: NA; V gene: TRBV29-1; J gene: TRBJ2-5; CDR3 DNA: TGCAGCGTTCTCCTAGCGGGGGACGCTAGAGAGACCCAGTACTTC; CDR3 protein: CSVLLAGDARETQYF
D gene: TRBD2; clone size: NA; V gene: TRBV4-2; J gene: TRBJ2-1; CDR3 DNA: TGTGCCAGCAGCCAAGTAGCGGGGGGCAACGATGAGCAGTTCTTC; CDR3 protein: CASSQVAGGNDEQFF
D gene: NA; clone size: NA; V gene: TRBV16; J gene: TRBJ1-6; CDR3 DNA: TGTGCCAGCAGACAGGGTTTGAATTCACCCCTCCACTTT; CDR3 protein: CASRQGLNSPLHF
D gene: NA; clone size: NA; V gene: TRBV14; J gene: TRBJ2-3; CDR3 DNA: TGTGCCAGCAGCCAACTACCAGATACGCAGTATTTT; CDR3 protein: CASSQLPDTQYF
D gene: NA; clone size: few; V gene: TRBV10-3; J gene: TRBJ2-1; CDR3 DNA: TGTGCCATCAGTGAGAGGTCTAATGAGCAGTTCTTC; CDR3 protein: CAISERSNEQFF
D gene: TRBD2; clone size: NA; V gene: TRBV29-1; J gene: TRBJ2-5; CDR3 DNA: TGCAGCGTTGTTAGCGGGGGCGTTGGGGAGACCCAGTACTTC; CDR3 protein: CSVVSGGVGETQYF
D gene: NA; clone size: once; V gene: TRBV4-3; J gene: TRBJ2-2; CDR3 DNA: TGCGCCAGCAGCCCCCAGAACATGGACACCGGGGAGCTGTTTTTT; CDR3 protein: CASSPQNMDTGELFF
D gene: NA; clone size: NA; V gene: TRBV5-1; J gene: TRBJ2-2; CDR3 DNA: TGCGCCAGCAGCTCAGACCGGGCGGGTGTCGGGGAGCTGTTTTTT; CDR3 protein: CASSSDRAGVGELFF
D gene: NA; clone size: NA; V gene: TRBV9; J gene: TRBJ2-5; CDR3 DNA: TGTGCCAGCAGCGTAGTTGGTGCAGAGACCCAGTACTTC; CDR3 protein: CASSVVGAETQYF
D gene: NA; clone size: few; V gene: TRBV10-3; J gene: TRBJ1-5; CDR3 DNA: TGTGCCGTGTGGGGAGGGGCAAACAATCAGCCCCAGCATTTT; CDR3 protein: CAVWGGANNQPQHF
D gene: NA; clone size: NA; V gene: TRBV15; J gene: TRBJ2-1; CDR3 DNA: TGTGCCACCAGCAGAGAGAGCACCGAGGAGCAGTTCTTC; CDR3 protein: CATSRESTEEQFF
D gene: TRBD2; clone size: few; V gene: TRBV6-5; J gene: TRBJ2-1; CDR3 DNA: TGTGCCAGCAGTTACGGATTGGCTAGCGGCAACGGTGAGCAGTTCTTC; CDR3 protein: CASSYGLASGNGEQFF
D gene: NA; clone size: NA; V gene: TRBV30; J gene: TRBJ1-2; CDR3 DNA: TGTGCCTGGGTTGACAGACTGACGAGCTACACCTTC; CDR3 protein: CAWVDRLTSYTF
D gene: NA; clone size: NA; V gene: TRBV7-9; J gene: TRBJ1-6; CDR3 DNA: TGTGCCAGCAGCCCCCGTGGCGGGGGCGCTGCTTCACCCCTCCACTTT; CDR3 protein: CASSPRGGGAASPLHF
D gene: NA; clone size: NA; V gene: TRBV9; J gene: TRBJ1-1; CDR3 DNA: TGTGCCAGCAGCGTAGACCTAGAGGGCACTGAAGCTTTCTTT; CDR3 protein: CASSVDLEGTEAFF
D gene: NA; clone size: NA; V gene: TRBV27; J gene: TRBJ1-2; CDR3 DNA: TGTGCCAGCCTCTTCGTTTATGAGGAATTCCCGGATGGCTACACCTTC; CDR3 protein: CASLFVYEEFPDGYTF
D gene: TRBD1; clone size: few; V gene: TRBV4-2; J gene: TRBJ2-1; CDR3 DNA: TGTGCCAGCAGCGGTCAGGGGGCCTACAATGAGCAGTTCTTC; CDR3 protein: CASSGQGAYNEQFF
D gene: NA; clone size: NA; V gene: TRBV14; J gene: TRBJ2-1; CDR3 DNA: TGTGCCAGCAGCCCGGGTGGGGCGCTCCTGATGTCTGTTGAGCAGTTCTTC; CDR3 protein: CASSPGGALLMSVEQFF
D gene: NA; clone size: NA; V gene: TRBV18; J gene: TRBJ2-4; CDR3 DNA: TGTGCCAGCTCACCCCTCGGCGACAAAAACATTCAGTACTTC; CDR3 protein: CASSPLGDKNIQYF
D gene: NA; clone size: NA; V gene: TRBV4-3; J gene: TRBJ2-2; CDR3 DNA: TGCGCCAGCAGCCAAGATGCCTTAAGCCCCGGGGAGCTGTTTTTT; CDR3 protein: CASSQDALSPGELFF
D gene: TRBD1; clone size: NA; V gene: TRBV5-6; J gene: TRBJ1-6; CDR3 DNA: TGTGCCAGCAGATTGGGACAGGGGAATATTTCACCCCTCCACTTT; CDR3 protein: CASRLGQGNISPLHF
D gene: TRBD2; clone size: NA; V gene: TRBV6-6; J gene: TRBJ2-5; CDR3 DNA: TGTGCCAGCAGTTACGGCGGGGGGGCGGAGACCCAGTACTTC; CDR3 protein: CASSYGGGAETQYF
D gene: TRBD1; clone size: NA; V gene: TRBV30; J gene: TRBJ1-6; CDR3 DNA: TGTGCCAGTAGCTACAGGGGACATTCACCCCTCCACTTT; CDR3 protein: CASSYRGHSPLHF
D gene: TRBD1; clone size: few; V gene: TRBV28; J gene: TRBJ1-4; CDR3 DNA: TGTGCCAGCTTGGATACCGTCAGGGGGAAACTGTTTTTT; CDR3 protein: CASLDTVRGKLFF
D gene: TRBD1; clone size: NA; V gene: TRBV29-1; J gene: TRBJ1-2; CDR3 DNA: TGCAGCGTTGCAGGGACAGGGGAGATTGGCTACACCTTC; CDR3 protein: CSVAGTGEIGYTF
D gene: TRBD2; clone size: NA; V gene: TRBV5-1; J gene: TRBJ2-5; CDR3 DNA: TGCGCCAGCAGCTTTAGCGGGGTACAAGAGACCCAGTACTTC; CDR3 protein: CASSFSGVQETQYF
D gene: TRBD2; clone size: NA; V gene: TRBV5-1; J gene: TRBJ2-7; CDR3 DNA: TGCGCCAGCAGCTTGGCCATGATAGCGGGGGGCGAGCAGTACTTC; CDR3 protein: CASSLAMIAGGEQYF
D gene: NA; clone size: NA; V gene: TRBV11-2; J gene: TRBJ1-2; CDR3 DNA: TGTGCCAGCAGCTTAGGGGCAGGGACTGGCTACACCTTC; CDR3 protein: CASSLGAGTGYTF
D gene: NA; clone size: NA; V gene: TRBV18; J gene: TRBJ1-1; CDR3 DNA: TGTGCCAGCTCACCACTGGGGGCTAGGTGGAACACTGAAGCTTTCTTT; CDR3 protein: CASSPLGARWNTEAFF
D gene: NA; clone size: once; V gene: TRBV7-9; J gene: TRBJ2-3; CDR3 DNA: TGTGCCAGCAGCCGCCTAGATACGCAGTATTTT; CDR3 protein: CASSRLDTQYF
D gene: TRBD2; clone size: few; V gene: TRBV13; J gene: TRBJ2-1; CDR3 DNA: TGTGCCAGCAGCTTAGGGACTAGCGTGAGTGAGCAGTTCTTC; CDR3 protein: CASSLGTSVSEQFF
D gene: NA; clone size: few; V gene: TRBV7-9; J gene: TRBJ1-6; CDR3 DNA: TGTGCCAGCAGTAACGCCGGGACGACGAATTCACCCCTCCACTTT; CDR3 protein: CASSNAGTTNSPLHF
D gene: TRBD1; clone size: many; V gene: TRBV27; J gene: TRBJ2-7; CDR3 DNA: TGTGCCAGCGGGACCCCGGGACAGAACACCTACGAGCAGTACTTC; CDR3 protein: CASGTPGQNTYEQYF
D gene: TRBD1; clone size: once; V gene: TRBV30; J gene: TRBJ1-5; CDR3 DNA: TGTGCCTGGGGGACAGGCAATCAGCCCCAGCATTTT; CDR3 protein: CAWGTGNQPQHF
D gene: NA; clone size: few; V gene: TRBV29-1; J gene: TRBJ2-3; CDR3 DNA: TGCAGCGTTGATCACGGAGGGGGCGGGCCAGATACGCAGTATTTT; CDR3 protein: CSVDHGGGGPDTQYF
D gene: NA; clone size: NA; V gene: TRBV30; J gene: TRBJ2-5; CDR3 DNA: TGTGCCTGGAGTGTGCCCCGGGCCGGACAAGAGACCCAGTACTTC; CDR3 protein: CAWSVPRAGQETQYF
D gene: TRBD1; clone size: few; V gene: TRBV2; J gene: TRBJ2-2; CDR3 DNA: TGTGCCAGCAGCCGGGACAGTGGCACCGGGGAGCTGTTTTTT; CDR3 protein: CASSRDSGTGELFF
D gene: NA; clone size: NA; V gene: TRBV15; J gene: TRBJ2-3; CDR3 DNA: TGTGCCACCAGCAGAGATCGTCCTAGCACAGATACGCAGTATTTT; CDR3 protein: CATSRDRPSTDTQYF
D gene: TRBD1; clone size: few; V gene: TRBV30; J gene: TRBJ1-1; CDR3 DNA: TGTGCCTGGAGGCTGACAGGGGCCACTGAAGCTTTCTTT; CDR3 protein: CAWRLTGATEAFF
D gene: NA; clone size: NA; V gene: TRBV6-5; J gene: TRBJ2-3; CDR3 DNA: TGTGCCAGCAGTTACTCTTTTTCTAGCACAGATACGCAGTATTTT; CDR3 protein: CASSYSFSSTDTQYF
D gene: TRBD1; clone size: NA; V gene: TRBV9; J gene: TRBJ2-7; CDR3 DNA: TGTGCCAGCAGCGTAGGCCCTCGCGGGCAGGGGGCAAACGAGCAGTACTTC; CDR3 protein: CASSVGPRGQGANEQYF
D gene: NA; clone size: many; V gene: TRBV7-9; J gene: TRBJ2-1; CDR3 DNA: TGTGCCAGCAGCTTAGCCGTGGGGCAACACAATGAGCAGTTCTTC; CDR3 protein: CASSLAVGQHNEQFF
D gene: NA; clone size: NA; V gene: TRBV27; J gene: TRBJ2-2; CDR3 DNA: TGTGCCAGCAGTCCCCAGTGGACCGGGGAGCTGTTTTTT; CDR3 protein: CASSPQWTGELFF
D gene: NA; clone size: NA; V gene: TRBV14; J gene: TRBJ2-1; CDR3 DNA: TGTGCCAGCAGTTCCCTAAGGGCAGAATACAATGAGCAGTTCTTC; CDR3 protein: CASSSLRAEYNEQFF
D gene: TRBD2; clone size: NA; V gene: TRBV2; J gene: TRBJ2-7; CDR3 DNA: TGTGCCAGCAAGGCGGGGGAACTCTACGAGCAGTACTTC; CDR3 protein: CASKAGELYEQYF
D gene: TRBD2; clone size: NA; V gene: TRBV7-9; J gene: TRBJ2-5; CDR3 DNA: TGTGCCACGGACCCGCCACTAGCGGGGGGTAGGGCCCGAGAGACCCAGTACTTC; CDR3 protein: CATDPPLAGGRARETQYF
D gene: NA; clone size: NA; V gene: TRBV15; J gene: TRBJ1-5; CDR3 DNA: TGTGCCACCAGCAGCCACAGGGTTTTCGGCAATCAGCCCCAGCATTTT; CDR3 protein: CATSSHRVFGNQPQHF
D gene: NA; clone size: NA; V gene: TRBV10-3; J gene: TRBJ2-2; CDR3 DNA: TGTGCCATCAGTGCTACCGGGGAGCTGTTTTTT; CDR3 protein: CAISATGELFF
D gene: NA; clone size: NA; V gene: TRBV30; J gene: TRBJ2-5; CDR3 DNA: TGTGCCGCAAATCCCGGGGCGGCGGAGACCCAGTACTTC; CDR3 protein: CAANPGAAETQYF
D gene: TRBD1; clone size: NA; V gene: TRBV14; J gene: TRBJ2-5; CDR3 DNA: TGTGCCAGCAGCGTCGGGACAGGGATAGTTGAGACCCAGTACTTC; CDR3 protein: CASSVGTGIVETQYF
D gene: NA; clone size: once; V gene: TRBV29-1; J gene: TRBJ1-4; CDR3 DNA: TGCAGCGTTGAGGGGAGCCAAGGGGAAAAACTGTTTTTT; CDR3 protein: CSVEGSQGEKLFF
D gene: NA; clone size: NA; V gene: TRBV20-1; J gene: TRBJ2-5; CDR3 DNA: TGCAGTGCTAGACATGGAGAGACCCAGTACTTC; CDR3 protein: CSARHGETQYF